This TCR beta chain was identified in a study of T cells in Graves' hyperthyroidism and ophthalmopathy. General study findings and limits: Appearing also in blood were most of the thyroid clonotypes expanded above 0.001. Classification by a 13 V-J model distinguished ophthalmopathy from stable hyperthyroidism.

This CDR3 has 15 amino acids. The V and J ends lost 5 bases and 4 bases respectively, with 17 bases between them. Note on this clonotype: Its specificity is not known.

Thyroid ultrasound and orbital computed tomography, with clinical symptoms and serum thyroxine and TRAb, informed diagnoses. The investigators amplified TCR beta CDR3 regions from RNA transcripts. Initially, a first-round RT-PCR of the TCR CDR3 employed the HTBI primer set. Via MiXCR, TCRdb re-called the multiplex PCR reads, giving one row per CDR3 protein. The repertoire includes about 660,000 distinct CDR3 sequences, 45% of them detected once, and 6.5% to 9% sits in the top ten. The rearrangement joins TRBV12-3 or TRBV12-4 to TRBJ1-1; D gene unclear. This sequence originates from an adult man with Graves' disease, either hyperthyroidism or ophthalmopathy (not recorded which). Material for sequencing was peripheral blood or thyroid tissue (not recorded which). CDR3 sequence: CASSPPQSMGTEAFF. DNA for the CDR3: TGTGCCAGCAGTCCCCCACAGAGTATGGGCACTGAAGCTTTCTTT.